Following are 13 T cell receptor beta chains from one sample sequenced in a study of metastatic and nonmetastatic thyroid tumors. Through MiXCR, TCRdb re-clonotyped the PCR reads. Found here are about 5,000 clones, approximately 30% of them singletons; the top ten hold 24%. No treatment had been given to any patient before thyroid surgery. The specimen sequenced was adjacent normal tissue. The source of these receptors is a female donor with papillary thyroid cancer or a benign thyroid nodule (not recorded which). Some clones in this sample may be carry-over from other donors' samples.

This sequence joins TRBV6-5 and TRBJ1-1; maybe TRBD1 (5 bases). From germline, CDR1 is MNHEY and CDR2 SVGAGI. V lost 2 bases and J 9 bases, leaving 10 bases between the germline ends. The CDR3 is made up of 12 amino acids. The chain's CDR3 is CASSYGGRKAFF. For the CDR3, the DNA is TGTGCCAGCAGTTACGGGGGTAGGAAAGCTTTCTTT.

The sample holds a few counts of this clone. The V call is TRBV6-2 or TRBV6-3, the J call TRBJ1-6; no firm D call. V was cut by 3 bases and J by 9 bases, with 18 bases left in between. The CDR3 is made up of 16 amino acids. CDR1 and CDR2 from the germline V gene are MNHEY and SVGEGT. For the CDR3, the DNA is TGTGCCAGCAGTTATCTCTACCCCCGTCAGAGTTCACCCCTCCACTTT. It specifies CASSYLYPRQSSPLHF.

This clone was recorded a few times. This sequence joins TRBV6-1 and TRBJ1-1, with D unclear. CDR1 MNHNS and CDR2 SASEGT come from the germline V gene. Trimming stripped 10 bases from V and 3 bases from J, with 15 bases between. The CDR3 sequence is 13 residues long. CDR3 nucleotides: TGTGCCACCACGAACCGTAAGGACACTGAAGCTTTCTTT. As protein: CATTNRKDTEAFF.

About this clone: The junction and the germline gene differ at one end; a read error may be behind it. This sequence joins TRBV6-1 and TRBJ2-1, with D unresolved. The CDR3 is 14 amino acids. Per germline, CDR1 MNHNS and CDR2 SASEGT. The CDR3 sequence: CARSPERRINEQCF. The CDR3, as DNA: TGTGCCCGCAGTCCCGAGCGCCGTATCAATGAGCAGTGCTTC.

This clone was observed a few times. The chain carries TRBV6-1 and TRBJ2-7; D is undetermined. Per germline, CDR1 MNHNS and CDR2 SASEGT. The length of the CDR3 is 13 residues. Trimming left V 4 bases short and J 3 bases short, with 10 bases between. The CDR3 here is CASSAYRNYEQYF. Written as DNA, the CDR3 is TGTGCCAGCAGTGCGTACAGAAACTACGAGCAGTACTTC.

This sequence joins TRBV19 and TRBJ2-2; the D gene is possibly TRBD2 (5 bases). This CDR3 comprises 15 residues. Trimming removed 4 bases from V and 1 base from J, with 10 bases in between. Looked up from germline, CDR1 is LNHDA and CDR2 is SQIVND (reference sequence). CDR3 sequence reads: CASSTIEGNTGELFF. CDR3 DNA sequence: TGTGCCAGTAGTACCATCGAGGGGAACACCGGGGAGCTGTTTTTT.

This chain uses TRBV29-1 with TRBJ2-3, with D uncertain. Germline V gene sequence: CDR1 SQVTM, CDR2 ANQGSEA. CDR3 length: 15 residues. V was shortened by 7 bases and J by 3 bases, with 20 bases between the two germline ends. This chain's CDR3 is CSGAVVVVRTDTQYF. The CDR3 nucleotides read TGCAGCGGCGCAGTAGTTGTCGTGAGGACAGATACGCAGTATTTT.

V and J are TRBV5-5 and TRBJ2-7; TRBD1 aligns across 7 bases. The CDR3 consists of 13 residues. The germline V gene has CDR1 SGHKS and CDR2 YYEKEE (reference sequence). The junction had 3 bases not matched to a gene; V was cut back by 1 base and J by 5 bases. The CDR3 DNA reads TGTGCCAGCAGCTTGAGAGGGGGCCACGAGCAGTACTTC. Translating gives CASSLRGGHEQYF.

This clone was detected only a few times. V gene TRBV27 combines with J gene TRBJ1-2; tentatively, D is TRBD1 (6 bases). Germline assignment: CDR1 MNHEY and CDR2 SMNVEV (reference sequence). The V and J ends lost 3 bases and 8 bases respectively, with 16 bases between them. The CDR3 covers 14 residues. The CDR3 region is CASSFAGGARGYTF. The CDR3 DNA reads TGTGCCAGCAGTTTCGCCGGGGGGGCCAGGGGCTACACCTTC.

The chain links TRBV30 to TRBJ1-2; 10 bases are a match to TRBD1. CDR1 GTSNPN and CDR2 SVGIG come from the germline V gene (reference sequence). This CDR3 spans 13 amino acids. V trimming: 1 base; J trimming: 5 bases; junction bases outside the gene matches: 1. CDR3 sequence (DNA): TGTGCCTGGAGTGGGACAGGGGGTTATGGCTACACCTTC. Its translation: CAWSGTGGYGYTF.

The chain combines TRBV5-6 with TRBJ2-7; TRBD1 agrees at 7 bases. The germline V gene encodes CDR1 SGHDT and CDR2 YYEEEE. This CDR3 has 15 amino acids. The V gene end was trimmed by 0 bases and the J gene end by 0 bases; junction bases not matched to a gene: 3. The CDR3 spells CASSLGGTVSYEQYF. CDR3 in DNA: TGTGCCAGCAGCTTGGGTGGGACAGTCTCCTACGAGCAGTACTTC.

This clone has a handful of counts. The chain carries TRBV7-2 and TRBJ2-3; D uncertain. Germline loops: CDR1 SGHTA, CDR2 FQGNSA. The CDR3 covers 12 residues. V lost 4 bases, J lost 4 bases, and 6 bases lay in between. This CDR3 is CASSSLPDTQYF. The CDR3 coding sequence is TGTGCCAGCAGCTCCCTCCCAGATACGCAGTATTTT. The whole variable domain, remainder taken from reference TRBV7-2 and TRBJ2-3, is GAGVSQSPSNKVTEKGKDVELRCDPISGHTALYWYRQSLGQGLEFLIYFQGNSAPDKSGLPSDRFSAERTGGSVSTLTIQRTQQEDSAVYLCASSSLPDTQYFGPGTRLTVL.

The gene calls are TRBV12-3 or TRBV12-4 and TRBJ2-5, with D unresolved. Deletions cut 1 base from V and 5 bases from J, with 8 bases between. There are 13 residues in the CDR3. The CDR3 sequence is CASSLVVRETQYF. In DNA form, the CDR3 reads TGTGCCAGCAGTTTAGTAGTTCGGGAGACCCAGTACTTC.